Presented here are 27 T cell receptor beta chains from one specimen sequenced in a study of T cells and Merkel cell carcinoma outcomes. The table came from immunoSEQ multiplex PCR; TCRdb's copy has only in-frame clones and leaves some out. Among about 1,300 clones listed, less than 95% were seen once. Input material: tumor tissue from Merkel cell carcinoma. The source is a human donor with Merkel cell carcinoma.

The V and J genes are TRBV7-9 and TRBJ1-5; 11 bases align to TRBD1. CDR1 SEHNR and CDR2 FQNEAQ come from the germline V gene (reference sequence). CDR3 length equals 15 residues. Germline trimming cut 1 base from V and 7 bases from J; bases unmatched to any gene: 3. CDR3 residues: CASSLEGQGGQPQHF. CDR3 bases: TGTGCCAGCAGCTTAGAGGGACAGGGGGGACAGCCCCAGCATTTT.

V usage is TRBV5-1 and J usage is TRBJ1-1; D unclear. The V end was cut by 0 bases, the J end by 5 bases, with 11 bases between. The CDR3 has 14 amino acids. Looked up from germline, CDR1 is SGHRS and CDR2 is YFSETQ. In DNA form, the CDR3 reads TGCGCCAGCAGCTTGGGGCGGGTGCTGACTGAAGCTTTCTTT. Residues: CASSLGRVLTEAFF. Drawing the rest from reference TRBV5-1 and TRBJ1-1, the complete variable domain is KAGVTQTPRYLIKTRGQQVTLSCSPISGHRSVSWYQQTPGQGLQFLFEYFSETQRNKGNFPGRFSGRQFSNSRSEMNVSTLELGDSALYLCASSLGRVLTEAFFGQGTRLTVV.

The chain combines TRBV6-5 with TRBJ1-1; 7 positions match TRBD1. The V and J ends lost 5 bases and 2 bases, in that order; junction bases with no gene match: 5. CDR3 length: 14 residues. From germline, CDR1 is MNHEY and CDR2 SVGAGI. For the CDR3, the DNA is TGTGCCAGCAGTACGGGACAGCCTAACACTGAAGCTTTCTTT. Translating it yields CASSTGQPNTEAFF.

The V call is TRBV7-9, the J call TRBJ1-4; maybe TRBD1 (5 bases). Deletions cut 7 bases from V and 5 bases from J, with 17 bases between. Germline CDR1 reads SEHNR; CDR2 reads FQNEAQ (reference sequence). This CDR3 region has 15 residues. The CDR3 coding sequence is TGTGCCAGCACCCCTTTGGGACGGGAAAATGAAAAACTGTTTTTT. Its protein is CASTPLGRENEKLFF.

This clone was seen once. This rearrangement joins TRBV21-1 to TRBJ2-4; the table calls TRBD1, which could not be checked here. TRBV21-1 is an annotated pseudogene. The CDR3 spans 18 residues. The CDR3 region is CASSKWTSRQGAKNIQYF. The CDR3, as DNA: TGTGCCAGCAGCAAATGGACTTCCCGACAGGGAGCCAAAAACATTCAGTACTTC.

This chain links TRBV21-1 with TRBJ1-2. TRBV21-1 is described as a pseudogene. This CDR3 has 13 amino acids. The CDR3 spells CASSKGGTYGYTF. CDR3 nucleotide sequence: TGTGCCAGCAGCAAAGGGGGTACCTATGGCTACACCTTC.

In this sample, this clone turned up once. V usage is TRBV11-3 and J usage is TRBJ2-1; 10 bases match TRBD2. V was clipped by 0 bases and J by 8 bases; unmatched bases: 7. The CDR3 spans 16 residues. Per the germline V gene, CDR1 is SGHNT and CDR2 is YENEEA. The CDR3 region has the DNA TGTGCCAGCAGCTTAGAGGGAGCGGGAGGGCCCCATGAGCAGTTCTTC. This encodes CASSLEGAGGPHEQFF.

V and J are TRBV5-1 and TRBJ1-1; no definite D call. This CDR3 has 13 amino acids. Germline V gene sequence: CDR1 SGHRS, CDR2 YFSETQ. V gave up 2 bases and J gave up 7 bases, with 12 bases separating them. The CDR3: CASSFPDSVEAFF. The CDR3 nucleotides are TGCGCCAGCAGCTTCCCAGACTCTGTTGAAGCTTTCTTT.

The chain is built from TRBV29-1 and TRBJ1-1; D gene unclear. The V end lost 7 bases, the J end lost 5 bases, and 14 bases lay between the germline ends. The germline gives CDR1 SQVTM, CDR2 ANQGSEA. The CDR3 runs 12 residues. The CDR3 region is CSARTASTEAFF. In DNA form, the CDR3 reads TGCAGCGCAAGGACGGCGAGTACTGAAGCTTTCTTT.

This clone was detected only once. The chain employs TRBV5-1 and TRBJ1-2, with D possibly being TRBD1 (5 bases). Germline V gene sequence: CDR1 SGHRS, CDR2 YFSETQ. V was trimmed by 3 bases and J by 8 bases, leaving 17 bases between them. This CDR3 spans 14 amino acids. DNA for the CDR3: TGCGCCAGCAGCTCGACTAACTCAGGGCAAGGCTACACCTTC. It codes for CASSSTNSGQGYTF.

The chain recombines TRBV5-1 with TRBJ2-1, with 10 bases fitting TRBD2. This CDR3 spans 15 amino acids. CDR1 and CDR2 from the germline V gene are SGHRS and YFSETQ. J lost 6 bases, V lost 1 base, and 4 bases had no gene match. This chain's CDR3 is CASSLLAGEGNEQFF. The CDR3 DNA sequence: TGCGCCAGCAGCTTGCTAGCGGGAGAAGGCAATGAGCAGTTCTTC.

The chain couples TRBV5-5 to TRBJ2-5; 9 positions match TRBD1. Germline V gene sequence: CDR1 SGHKS, CDR2 YYEKEE (reference sequence). The trim removed 4 bases at V and 5 bases at J, leaving 3 bases unmatched. The CDR3 is made up of 13 amino acids. The CDR3 is CASSSGQGETQYF. As DNA, the CDR3 is TGTGCCAGCAGCAGCGGACAGGGGGAGACCCAGTACTTC. Based on the CDR3 plus reference TRBV5-5 and TRBJ2-5, the full variable domain is DAGVTQSPTHLIKTRGQQVTLRCSPISGHKSVSWYQQVLGQGPQFIFQYYEKEERGRGNFPDRFSARQFPNYSSELNVNALLLGDSALYLCASSSGQGETQYFGPGTRLLVL.

This chain connects TRBV5-1 to TRBJ1-2; D is undetermined. CDR3 length: 12 residues. Germline CDR1 reads SGHRS; CDR2 reads YFSETQ. V was shortened by 2 bases and J by 4 bases, with 6 bases between the two germline ends. Written as DNA, the CDR3 is TGCGCCAGCAGCTTAGACTCCTATGGCTACACCTTC. Translating gives CASSLDSYGYTF.

The gene calls are TRBV13 and TRBJ1-4; the D gene is possibly TRBD1 (6 bases). The germline V gene has CDR1 PRHDT and CDR2 FYEKMQ (reference sequence). Deletions cut 1 base from V and 8 bases from J, with 14 bases between. This CDR3 is built from 15 residues. The CDR3 loop reads CASSLAGRGEEKLFF. CDR3 DNA: TGTGCCAGCAGCTTAGCAGGCAGGGGCGAAGAAAAACTGTTTTTT.

The chain is built from TRBV6-5 and TRBJ2-7; 8 bases map to TRBD1. CDR3 length equals 14 residues. Looked up from germline, CDR1 is MNHEY and CDR2 is SVGAGI. Trimming cost V 0 bases and J 6 bases; bases outside gene matches: 4. The chain's CDR3 is CASSYSAGGGEQYF. The DNA for the CDR3 is TGTGCCAGCAGTTACTCAGCAGGGGGCGGCGAGCAGTACTTC.

The rearrangement links TRBV7-8 to TRBJ2-3; D is unresolved. Germline V gene data show CDR1 as SGHVS and CDR2 as FQNEAQ. V was clipped by 3 bases and J by 0 bases, with 7 bases between them. The CDR3 totals 14 residues. The CDR3 DNA reads as TGTGCCAGCAGCTTCATAGGGAGCACAGATACGCAGTATTTT. It encodes CASSFIGSTDTQYF.

The gene calls are TRBV6-5 and TRBJ2-1; D possibly corresponds to TRBD2 (6 bases). V was pared by 2 bases and J by 12 bases, with 20 bases between. This CDR3 has 15 amino acids. The V gene's germline CDR1 is MNHEY and CDR2 SVGAGI. For the CDR3, the DNA is TGTGCCAGCAGTTACACCTCGGACGGGGGACGGGTGCAGTTCTTC. It encodes CASSYTSDGGRVQFF.

With respect to this clone: The junction does not match germline at one end; this may be a read error. Additional DNA sequences in this sample encode the identical CDR3. The V and J genes are TRBV29-1 and TRBJ1-1; D may be TRBD1 (6 bases). Germline loops: CDR1 SQVTM, CDR2 ANQGSEA. This CDR3 region has 12 residues. This chain's CDR3 is CSVEGGNTEAFF. In nucleotides, the CDR3 is TGTAGCGTTGAAGGGGGGAACACTGAAGCTTTCTTT. Based on the CDR3 plus reference TRBV29-1 and TRBJ1-1, the full variable domain is SAVISQKPSRDICQRGTSLTIQCQVDSQVTMMFWYRQQPGQSLTLIATANQGSEATYESGFVIDKFPISRPNLTFSTLTVSNMSPEDSSIYLCSVEGGNTEAFFGQGTRLTVV.

The J gene is TRBJ2-1, the V gene TRBV29-1; a possible D gene is TRBD1 (5 bases). The CDR3 covers 11 residues. CDR1 and CDR2 from the germline V gene are SQVTM and ANQGSEA. Trimming cost V 7 bases and J 7 bases, with 11 bases left between them. The CDR3 is CSALRGNEQFF. CDR3 coding DNA: TGCAGCGCTCTTAGGGGAAATGAGCAGTTCTTC.

V usage is TRBV7-2 and J usage is TRBJ2-3, with 7 bases that match TRBD2. The CDR3 loop spans 14 amino acids. The trim removed 7 bases at V and 6 bases at J, leaving 10 bases unmatched. Germline values: CDR1 SGHTA, CDR2 FQGNSA. The CDR3: CASTAGLTMDTQYF. The CDR3 bases are TGTGCCAGCACCGCGGGACTAACAATGGATACGCAGTATTTT. The variable domain in full, with the rest retrieved from reference TRBV7-2 and TRBJ2-3, is GAGVSQSPSNKVTEKGKDVELRCDPISGHTALYWYRQSLGQGLEFLIYFQGNSAPDKSGLPSDRFSAERTGGSVSTLTIQRTQQEDSAVYLCASTAGLTMDTQYFGPGTRLTVL.

The V gene is TRBV20-1, the J gene TRBJ2-1; D is ambiguous. Per the germline V gene, CDR1 is DFQATT and CDR2 is SNEGSKA (reference sequence). This CDR3 has 11 residues. Trimming left V 5 bases short and J 7 bases short, with 9 bases between. The CDR3 bases are TGCAGTGCTCTACTGACGAATGAGCAGTTCTTC. Amino acids: CSALLTNEQFF.

The chain joins TRBV2 to TRBJ2-5, with TRBD2 identical over 12 bases. Germline trimming cut 6 bases from V and 4 bases from J; bases unmatched to any gene: 0. CDR3 length equals 13 residues. The V gene's germline CDR1 is SNHLY and CDR2 FYNNEI. The CDR3 DNA sequence: TGTGCCAGCAGGGGACTAGCGGGAGAGACCCAGTACTTC. This sequence encodes CASRGLAGETQYF.

This chain uses TRBV19 with TRBJ1-1; D ambiguous. This CDR3 comprises 13 residues. The V end was cut by 0 bases, the J end by 0 bases, with 2 bases between. In germline, CDR1 is LNHDA, CDR2 SQIVND (reference sequence). CDR3: CASSIDMNTEAFF. CDR3 DNA sequence: TGTGCCAGTAGTATAGATATGAACACTGAAGCTTTCTTT.

Comments on this clone: The junction differs from germline at one of its ends, possibly a read error. This chain joins TRBV6-5 and TRBJ2-1; 7 positions agree with TRBD2. The germline CDR1 and CDR2 sequences are MNHEY and SVGAGI. This CDR3 has 13 residues. CDR3 in amino acids: CANSRDYNNEQFF. The CDR3 DNA sequence: TGTGCCAACAGTAGGGACTATAACAATGAGCAGTTCTTC.

The gene calls are TRBV5-1 and TRBJ1-2, with D unresolved. There are 12 residues in the CDR3. Deletions cut 2 bases from V and 6 bases from J, with 8 bases between. Germline V gene lookup returns CDR1 SGHRS and CDR2 YFSETQ. The CDR3 DNA follows: TGCGCCAGCAGCTTTGGAACAGATGGCTACACCTTC. It codes for CASSFGTDGYTF.

The chain carries TRBV4-3 and TRBJ2-6; D is possibly TRBD2 (5 bases). The CDR3 sequence is 19 residues long. Germline values: CDR1 LGHNA, CDR2 YSLEER. The V end lost 0 bases, the J end lost 0 bases, and 15 bases lay between the germline ends. The CDR3 spells CASSQDSAGYSSGANVLTF. DNA of the CDR3: TGCGCCAGCAGCCAAGATTCGGCGGGCTATAGCTCTGGGGCCAACGTCCTGACTTTC.

This clone has just a few counts. The J gene is TRBJ2-1, the V gene TRBV15; D perhaps matches TRBD2 (5 bases). The CDR3 spans 17 residues. V lost 0 bases and J 7 bases, leaving 19 bases between the germline ends. Per germline, CDR1 LNHNV and CDR2 YYDKDF (reference sequence). CDR3 bases: TGTGCCACCAGCAGAGATCGGTTTAGCGCCGCGTCAAATGAGCAGTTCTTC. Its translation is CATSRDRFSAASNEQFF. The full variable domain, in which reference TRBV15 and TRBJ2-1 provide the parts outside the CDR3, is DAMVIQNPRYQVTQFGKPVTLSCSQTLNHNVMYWYQQKSSQAPKLLFHYYDKDFNNEADTPDNFQSRRPNTSFCFLDIRSPGLGDTAMYLCATSRDRFSAASNEQFFGPGTRLTVL.